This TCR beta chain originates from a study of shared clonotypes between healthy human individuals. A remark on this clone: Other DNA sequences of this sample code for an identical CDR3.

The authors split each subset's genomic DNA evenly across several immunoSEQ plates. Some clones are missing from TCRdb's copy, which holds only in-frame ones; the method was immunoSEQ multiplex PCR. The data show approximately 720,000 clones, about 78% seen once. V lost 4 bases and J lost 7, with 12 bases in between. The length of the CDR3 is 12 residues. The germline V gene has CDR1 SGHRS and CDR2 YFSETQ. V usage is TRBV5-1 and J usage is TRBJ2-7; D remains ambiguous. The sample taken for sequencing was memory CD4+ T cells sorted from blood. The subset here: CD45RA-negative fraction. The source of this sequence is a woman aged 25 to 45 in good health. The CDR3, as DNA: TGCGCCAGCAGCCTAGGTTCGGGTGAGCAGTACTTC. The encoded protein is CASSLGSGEQYF.